This T cell receptor (beta chain) was sequenced during a study of radiotherapy plus CTLA-4 blockade in lung cancer. Background on the study: Objective responses emerged in 15% to 20% of patients, and 30% to 40% attained disease control.

This table comes from immunoSEQ multiplex PCR, and its TCRdb copy is limited to in-frame clones, with some not included. Of tens of thousands of clones listed, approximately 81% were seen once; the top ten hold about a sixth. A note on this clone: What it binds is unknown.

The CDR3 totals 13 residues. Trimming took off 0 bases at V and 7 bases at J, with 10 bases between the two ends. Germline lookup yields CDR1 SGHTS and CDR2 YDEGEE. Study observations and caveats: TCR clones from tumors expanded in blood after radiotherapy plus ipilimumab. The best predictor of response was reported to be early blood T cell clone dynamics, with interferon-beta.

People whose metastatic non-small-cell lung cancer was chemo-refractory got focal radiation along with CTLA-4 blockade by ipilimumab. The sequencing used peripheral blood, collected from a patient treated with radiotherapy plus ipilimumab. The chain uses TRBV5-8 and TRBJ2-5, with TRBD2 as a possible D gene (5 bases). This TCR was recovered from a human donor with non-small cell lung cancer that progressed on radiotherapy plus ipilimumab. In DNA, the CDR3 is TGTGCCAGCAGCTTGGAGGAGGTAAGGACCCAGTACTTC. Its protein product is CASSLEEVRTQYF.